The rows below give T cell receptor beta chains drawn from one sample of a study of T-cell memory formation after mild COVID-19. TCRdb redid the calling of the 5' RACE reads with MiXCR, one entry per CDR3 protein. This table holds hundreds of thousands of distinct CDR3 sequences, 19% found once. Input material: PBMCs or a T cell subset sorted from them (not recorded which). The receptors here all came from a man aged 18 to 35 who had mild COVID-19 (a few samples of this study predate the infection). Cell type and time point are not known. Both conserved end residues are part of each CDR3. The D gene is left open where the match is weak. Expanded clones get a size class; other rows say once, few or many, or leave the size out.

>TRBJ1-5|-|TRBV5-1|-
TGCGCCAGCAGCTTGGGCTCGGGTTTGGGTAATCAGCCCCAGCATTTT
CASSLGSGLGNQPQHF
>TRBJ1-2|-|TRBV12-3/TRBV12-4|-
TGTGCCAGCAGTACAGGGATCGGCTACACCTTC
CASSTGIGYTF
>TRBJ1-5|-|TRBV12-3/TRBV12-4|-
TGTGCCAGCAGCCCTGGGGGGAGGGGTGGCAATCAGCCCCAGCATTTT
CASSPGGRGGNQPQHF
>TRBJ2-5|-|TRBV10-2|-
TGCGCCAGCAGTGCACAGACACAAGAGACCCAGTACTTC
CASSAQTQETQYF
>TRBJ1-6|few|TRBV7-2|-
TGTGCCAGCAGCTACGTGAGTCGGGGGGGCGCTTCACCCCTCCACTTT
CASSYVSRGGASPLHF
>TRBJ1-6|many|TRBV7-9|-
TGTGCCAGCAGCTTGAGAACCAATTCACCCCTCCACTTT
CASSLRTNSPLHF
>TRBJ2-5|-|TRBV21-1|-
TGTGCCAGCAGCACCCGGTTTGGGGCGCCGAAAAGGGAGACCCAGTACTTC
CASSTRFGAPKRETQYF
>TRBJ1-1|few|TRBV28|-
TGTGCCACCGAGCTTTTCGGGAACACTGAAGCTTTCTTT
CATELFGNTEAFF
>TRBJ2-3|many|TRBV4-1|TRBD2
TGCGCCAGCAGCGGGAGCGGGGGGCGCACAGATACGCAGTATTTT
CASSGSGGRTDTQYF
>TRBJ1-1|-|TRBV5-1|-
TGCGCCAGCAGCTTCCTGATTCCTGATAACACTGAAGCTTTCTTT
CASSFLIPDNTEAFF
>TRBJ2-3|-|TRBV6-5|TRBD2
TGTGCCAGCAGTCCACGGGGGGGCCCAGCCGCAGATACGCAGTATTTT
CASSPRGGPAADTQYF
>TRBJ2-5|-|TRBV5-1|TRBD1
TGCGCCATCAGCTCGACAGGGTTCGTAGAGACCCAGTACTTC
CAISSTGFVETQYF
>TRBJ1-3|few|TRBV7-2|-
TGTGCCAGCAGCTTAGGAAGCGCTAGCTCTGGAAACACCATATATTTT
CASSLGSASSGNTIYF
>TRBJ1-5|-|TRBV4-2|-
TGTGCCAGCAGCCAAGGTGGGTCAGGGGATCAGCCCCAGCATTTT
CASSQGGSGDQPQHF
>TRBJ2-3|many|TRBV12-3/TRBV12-4|-
TGTGCCAGCAGTTCCCAGGGGGGAACGCAGTATTTT
CASSSQGGTQYF
>TRBJ2-3|-|TRBV28|-
TGTGCCAGCAGTTTACTTGGGGGGGCCCCGTGGGATACGCAGTATTTT
CASSLLGGAPWDTQYF
>TRBJ2-1|-|TRBV5-5|-
TGTGCCAGCAGCTTGCGTTCCCGAGGAGGAGGAAGGCAGTTCTTC
CASSLRSRGGGRQFF
>TRBJ2-5|-|TRBV7-2|-
TGTGCCAGCAGCCCCTGGGGACGGCTAGAGACCCAGTACTTC
CASSPWGRLETQYF
>TRBJ2-3|few|TRBV20-1|TRBD2
TGCAGTGCTAGAGTATCGACTAGCGGCACAGATACGCAGTATTTT
CSARVSTSGTDTQYF
>TRBJ2-2|many|TRBV2|-
TGTGCCAGCAGTCTGACAGAAGCGAACACCGGGGAGCTGTTTTTT
CASSLTEANTGELFF
>TRBJ2-2|many|TRBV5-1|-
TGCGCCAGCAGCTTGGAAGCGGACAGACTCACCGGGGAGCTGTTTTTT
CASSLEADRLTGELFF
>TRBJ2-3|many|TRBV5-1|-
TGCGCCAGCAGCTTGGTTTCCGGGGGACGGGATACGCAGTATTTT
CASSLVSGGRDTQYF
>TRBJ2-3|once|TRBV30|-
TGTGCCTGGAGGCCGGGGATGAGGGGCGCGCAGTATTTT
CAWRPGMRGAQYF
>TRBJ1-2|-|TRBV7-2|-
TGTGCCAGCGGACGGCGGTCAAGGAACTATGGCTACACCTTC
CASGRRSRNYGYTF
>TRBJ2-5|-|TRBV12-2|-
TGTGCAAGTCGCTTAAGGAGTCCGGAGACCCAGTATTTC
CASRLRSPETQYF
>TRBJ2-1|many|TRBV5-4|-
TGTGCCAGCTCCCCTCCGGGGTACAATGAGCAGTTCTTC
CASSPPGYNEQFF
>TRBJ1-5|-|TRBV6-2/TRBV6-3|-
TGTGCCAGCAGCGCTGATAGCTATAATCAGCCCCAGCATTTT
CASSADSYNQPQHF
>TRBJ1-6|-|TRBV7-2|TRBD1
TGTGCCAGCAGCCGGACAGGGCCGTATTCACCCCTCCACTTT
CASSRTGPYSPLHF
>TRBJ1-1|few|TRBV25-1|-
TGTGCCAGCAGTCCCTACAGGAGCACGACGGTGAACACTGAAGCTTTCTTT
CASSPYRSTTVNTEAFF
>TRBJ1-2|few|TRBV5-6|-
TGTGCCAGCTCCCCCCGGCCGGACGATGGCTACACCTTC
CASSPRPDDGYTF
>TRBJ2-5|few|TRBV7-7|-
TGTGCTAGCAGCTTAACTGCCAGGGAGGAGACCCAGTACTTC
CASSLTAREETQYF
>TRBJ1-1|-|TRBV9|-
TGTGCCAGCAGCGTAAGGACAGCCCTGGACACTGAAGCTTTCTTT
CASSVRTALDTEAFF
>TRBJ1-2|few|TRBV20-1|-
TGCAGTGCTAGCGGAGTTCGCGACACCTTC
CSASGVRDTF
>TRBJ1-4|-|TRBV20-1|-
TGCAGTGCTAGAGATGGGAGGAGCGAAAAACTGTTTTTT
CSARDGRSEKLFF
>TRBJ1-6|-|TRBV3-1|-
TGTGCCAGCAGCCAAGATGGGCACACACCGAGTTCACCCCTCCACTTT
CASSQDGHTPSSPLHF
>TRBJ1-1|few|TRBV12-5|-
TGTGCTAGTGGTTTGTACAACACTGAAGCTTTCTTT
CASGLYNTEAFF
>TRBJ2-5|-|TRBV7-9|-
TGTGCCAGCAGCTCTATACTTGGCCCGTACCAAGAGACCCAGTACTTC
CASSSILGPYQETQYF
>TRBJ2-7|-|TRBV11-2|-
TGTGCCAGCAGCTTACCCATATACTCCTACGAGCAGTACTTC
CASSLPIYSYEQYF
>TRBJ2-3|few|TRBV29-1|TRBD2
TGCAGCGTTGAGCCCAGCGGGGGGTTAGATACGCAGTATTTT
CSVEPSGGLDTQYF
>TRBJ2-1|few|TRBV28|-
TGTGCCAGCAGTTTCGCCGGAGCTGAGCAGTTCTTC
CASSFAGAEQFF
>TRBJ2-3|-|TRBV19|-
TGTGCCAGTAGTATTCGACGATCGCCAGTGACAGATACGCAGTATTTT
CASSIRRSPVTDTQYF